The present T cell receptor (beta chain) was sequenced within a study of shared clonotypes between healthy human individuals. Input per replicate PCR of unsorted PBMC was about 330 ng DNA, corresponding to roughly 30,000 T cell genomes. Authors' analysis steps: For the immunoSEQ data, sequences were junction-only without quality scores, so filtering differed. Assay used: immunoSEQ multiplex PCR; TCRdb lists only in-frame clones, some missing. The D gene and trimming were derived from the DNA, and the V and J assignments and clone size from that table. The sample yields 400,000 to 550,000 clones, 79% seen once. Germline CDR1 reads SGHTA; CDR2 reads FQGNSA. This CDR3 is built from 15 residues. V was pared by 4 bases and J by 1 base, with 6 bases of the junction left unmatched.

The sequence was collected from a middle-aged woman in good health. Some clones in this sample may be carry-over from other donors' samples. The specimen sequenced was PBMCs. The chain uses TRBV7-2 and TRBJ2-5; 7 nucleotides agree with TRBD2. CDR3 sequence: CASSWTSLLQETQYF. DNA of the CDR3: TGTGCCAGCAGCTGGACTAGTCTCCTCCAAGAGACCCAGTACTTC.